This TCR beta chain was identified in a study of T cell responses to AZD1222 COVID-19 vaccine (dated by TCRdb to about 2021). About the investigation overall: A total of 230 or so trial participants underwent TCR sequencing, of whom nearly 210 received two doses of AZD1222 and about 25 received two doses of the MenACWY control vaccine. Trial participants were enrolled by age into 18-55, 56-69 and 70-plus year subgroups, with roughly 160, 29 and 62 TCR-sequenced participants respectively.

A remark on this clone: Its antigen remains undetermined. No much larger clonotype is one base removed from it; base qualities were not supplied.

The time point label of this sample denotes: about 28 days (+/-7) after the second vaccine dose. Because spike-specific TCR depth and breadth did not differ between the two schedules, AZD1222 recipients who got a second dose at roughly 4 weeks were pooled with those who got a second dose at roughly 12 weeks. Vaccinee samples came from UK trials COV001 and COV002, including a single-blind randomized controlled phase 2/3 trial of AZD1222 (ChAdOx1 nCoV-19) in healthy adults. For TCRbeta chain sequencing, PBMC samples were collected from trial participants at day 0 and at day 28 after the second dose. The CDR3 starts with the cysteine, ends with the phenylalanine, and has 12 residues. The only DNA kept is the CDR3, 36 bases in frame from the first base. Deletion took 7 bases off V and 3 bases off J, with a span of 6 bases between the germline ends. In the germline V gene, CDR1 corresponds to MDHEN and CDR2 to SYDVKM.

The CDR3 regions of human TCRbeta chains were analyzed by immunosequencing. On the authors' methods: Repertoire TCRs were matched against a reference library of SARS-CoV-2-specific TCRs generated with the MIRA antigen-specificity platform. Breadth was defined as the fraction of unique TCRs that were SARS-CoV-2-associated, and depth was defined as the fraction of total T cells that were SARS-CoV-2-associated. Using the MIRA data, every spike-specific TCR was mapped to the spike region that the TCR reacted to and assigned to either a CD4 or a CD8 class. Log10-transformed breadth and depth values were compared by one-way ANOVA with Sidak's multiple comparisons tests. TCRdb mirrors the immuneACCESS table, restricted to in-frame sequences. Some clones are absent from its copies; in checked studies, under half trace to an unresolved V gene, and the reason for the others is unknown. Clonal size and the V and J genes are those of that table, whereas D and trimming came from the DNA. The sample table records fewer than 85,000 clones; 70% to 90% of these occur just once. Together, the top ten hold approximately 1.3% of the sample.

Study-wide conclusions, independent of this receptor: Because no samples from the day 14 peak response were available, repertoires could be characterized only after the peak T cell response. Vaccine-associated CD4 TCRs spanned the whole spike protein, with dominant responses in regions 160-218 and 743-854. Reportedly, almost half of the unique spike-specific TCRs recognized epitopes lying outside the regions that are mutated in the B.1.351 and B.1.1.7 variants. After two AZD1222 doses, spike-specific TCR breadth and depth were significantly higher than at day 0 and than in MenACWY recipients. The 56-69-year group was small, and its depth increase did not reach significance, likely because of low power. Participants were mostly white British, with more females than males. The authors suggested clonal diversity may have been underestimated. Conclusions about previously exposed vaccinees were limited because only five to seven AZD1222 recipients were SARS-CoV-2 seropositive at baseline.

The rearranged chain carries TRBV28 and TRBJ1-4, with no reliable assignment of the D segment. This sample comprised peripheral blood, obtained 28 days after the second AZD1222 dose. This sequence originates from an adult who received the AZD1222 COVID-19 vaccine. The bases read TGTGCCAGCAAGCAGTCTAATGAAAAACTGTTTTTT. Its translation reads: CASKQSNEKLFF.